This T cell receptor (beta chain) appears in the sequencing data of a study of blood T cell repertoires in COVID-19. Study as a whole: Whether acute or convalescent, the COVID-19 samples came from the United States, Italy and Spain. From T cells, B-cell-depleted T cells, or PBMCs came the material, which was cDNA or gDNA.

The V end was cut by 4 bases, the J end by 3 bases, with 10 bases between. The CDR3 is 13 residues long. Germline lookup yields CDR1 SGHRS and CDR2 YFSETQ. Authors' analysis steps: How many nucleated cells were present was estimated from reference gene primer amplification. Some clones are missing from TCRdb's copy, which holds only in-frame ones; the method was immunoSEQ multiplex PCR. The V and J calls and clone size come from that table; D and trimming were worked out from the DNA. The table has roughly 100,000 clones, around 88% seen once. This clone was picked up one time. Seattle patients were enrolled during active infection and followed longitudinally.

This chain uses TRBV5-1 with TRBJ1-2; D is unresolved. The sample taken for sequencing was peripheral blood. The receptor's source is a man aged 50 to 59 with COVID-19, enrolled during active disease. The CDR3 spells CASSPHVYYGYTF. CDR3 in DNA: TGCGCCAGCAGCCCACACGTTTACTATGGCTACACCTTC.